This TCR beta chain was recovered during a study of immune cell composition in non-small cell lung cancer. General study results and limits: Tumour TCR-beta clonality showed no significant link to smoking pack-years. Around 80% of squamous and 33% of adenocarcinoma cases had tumour-associated clones >0.5%.

Sequenced by immunoSEQ multiplex PCR; TCRdb stores in-frame clones only, minus some. The repertoire consists of about 7,900 clones, with under 80% occurring once and the leading ten covering about 25%. In regard to this clone: Its antigen is unidentified.

Normal lung sampling was at least 3 cm from the tumour, as distant as possible. Template was genomic DNA from frozen, unsorted single-cell suspensions. The sequence was collected from a human donor with non-small cell lung cancer. Material for sequencing was non-adjacent lung tissue.

DNA for the CDR3: TGTGCTAGTGGTCTTACAGGGATTGCAAACACCATATATTTT. This encodes CASGLTGIANTIYF. This chain uses TRBV12-5 with TRBJ1-3; the D gene is possibly TRBD1 (6 bases). The CDR3 loop spans 14 amino acids. Trimming pared 5 bases from V and 6 bases from J, leaving 14 bases between. Germline V CDR1 and CDR2: LGHNT, FRNRAP. The whole variable domain, remainder taken from reference TRBV12-5 and TRBJ1-3, is DARVTQTPRHKVTEMGQEVTMRCQPILGHNTVFWYRQTMMQGLELLAYFRNRAPLDDSGMPKDRFSAEMPDATLATLKIQPSEPRDSAVYFCASGLTGIANTIYFGEGSWLTVV.